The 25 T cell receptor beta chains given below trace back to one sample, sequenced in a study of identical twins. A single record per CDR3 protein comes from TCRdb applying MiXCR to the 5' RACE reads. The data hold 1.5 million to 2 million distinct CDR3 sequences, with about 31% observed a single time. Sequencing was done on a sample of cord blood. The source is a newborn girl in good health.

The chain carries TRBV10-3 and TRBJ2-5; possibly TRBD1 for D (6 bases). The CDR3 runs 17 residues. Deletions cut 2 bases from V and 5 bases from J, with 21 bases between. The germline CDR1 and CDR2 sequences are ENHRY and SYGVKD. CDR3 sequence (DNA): TGTGCCATCAGTGAGCCGGGAACAGGGATTGTAGAGGAGACCCAGTACTTC. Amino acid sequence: CAISEPGTGIVEETQYF.

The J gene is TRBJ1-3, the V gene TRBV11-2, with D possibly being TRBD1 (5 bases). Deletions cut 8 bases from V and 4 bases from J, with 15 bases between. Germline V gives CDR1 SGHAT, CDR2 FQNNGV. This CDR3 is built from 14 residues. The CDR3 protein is CASGSSGKGNTIYF. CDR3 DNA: TGTGCCAGCGGATCCTCAGGGAAAGGAAACACCATATATTTT.

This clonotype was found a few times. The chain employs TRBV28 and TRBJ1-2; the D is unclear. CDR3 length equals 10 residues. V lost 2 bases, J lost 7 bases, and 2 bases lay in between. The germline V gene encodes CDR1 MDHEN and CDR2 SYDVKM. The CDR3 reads CASSLAGYTF. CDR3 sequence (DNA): TGTGCCAGCAGTTTAGCTGGCTACACCTTC.

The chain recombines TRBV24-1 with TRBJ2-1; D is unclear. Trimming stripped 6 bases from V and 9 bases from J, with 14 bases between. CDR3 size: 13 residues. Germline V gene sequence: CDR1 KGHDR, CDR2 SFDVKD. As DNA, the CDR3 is TGTGCCACCAGTAAATATGTGGGTACTGAGCAGTTCTTC. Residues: CATSKYVGTEQFF.

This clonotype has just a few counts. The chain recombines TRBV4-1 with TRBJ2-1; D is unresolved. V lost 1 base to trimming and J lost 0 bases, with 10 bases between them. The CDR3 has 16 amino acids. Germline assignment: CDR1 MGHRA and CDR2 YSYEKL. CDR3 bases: TGCGCCAGCAGCCAAGCTTACGAAAGCTCCTACAATGAGCAGTTCTTC. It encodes CASSQAYESSYNEQFF.

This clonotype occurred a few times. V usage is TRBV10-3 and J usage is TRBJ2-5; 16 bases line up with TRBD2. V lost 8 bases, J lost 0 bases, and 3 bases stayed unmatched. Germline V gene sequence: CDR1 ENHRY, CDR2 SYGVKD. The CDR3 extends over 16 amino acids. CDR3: CAIGTSGRAHQETQYF. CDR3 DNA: TGTGCCATCGGGACTAGCGGGAGGGCACACCAAGAGACCCAGTACTTC.

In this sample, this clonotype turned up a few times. Here the CDR3 DNA reads TGTGCCACCAGCAGAGACAGCCTGAATCAGCCCCAGCATTTT. Protein product: CATSRDSLNQPQHF. This chain connects TRBV15 to TRBJ1-5; D not certain. CDR1 and CDR2 (germline): LNHNV, YYDKDF (reference sequence). Trimming removed 0 bases from V and 4 bases from J, with 7 bases in between. This CDR3 spans 14 amino acids.

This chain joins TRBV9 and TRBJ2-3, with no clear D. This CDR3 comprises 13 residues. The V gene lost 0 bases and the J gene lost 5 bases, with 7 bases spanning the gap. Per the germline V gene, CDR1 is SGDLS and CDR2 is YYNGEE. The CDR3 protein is CASSVDPKDTQYF. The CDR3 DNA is TGTGCCAGCAGCGTAGACCCGAAAGATACGCAGTATTTT.

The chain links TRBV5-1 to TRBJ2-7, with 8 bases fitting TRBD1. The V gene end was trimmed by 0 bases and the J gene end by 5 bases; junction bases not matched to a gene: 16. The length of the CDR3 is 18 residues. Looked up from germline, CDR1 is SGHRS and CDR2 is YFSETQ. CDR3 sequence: CASSLDPPRGRVGNEQYF. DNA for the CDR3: TGCGCCAGCAGCTTGGATCCCCCCAGGGGGCGCGTGGGCAACGAGCAGTACTTC.

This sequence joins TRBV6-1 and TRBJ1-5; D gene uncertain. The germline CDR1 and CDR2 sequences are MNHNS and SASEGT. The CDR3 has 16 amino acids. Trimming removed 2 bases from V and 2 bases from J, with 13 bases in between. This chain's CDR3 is CASSEFRGGGNQPQHF. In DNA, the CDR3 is TGTGCCAGCAGTGAATTTCGAGGAGGAGGCAATCAGCCCCAGCATTTT.

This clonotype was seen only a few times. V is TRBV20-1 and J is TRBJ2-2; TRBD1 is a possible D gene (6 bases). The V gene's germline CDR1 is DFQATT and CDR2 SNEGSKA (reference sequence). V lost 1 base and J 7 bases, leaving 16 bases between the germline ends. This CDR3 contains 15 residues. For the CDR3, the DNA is TGCAGTGCTAGAGTGTTACACAGGGCGGGCGGGGAGCTGTTTTTT. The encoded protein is CSARVLHRAGGELFF.

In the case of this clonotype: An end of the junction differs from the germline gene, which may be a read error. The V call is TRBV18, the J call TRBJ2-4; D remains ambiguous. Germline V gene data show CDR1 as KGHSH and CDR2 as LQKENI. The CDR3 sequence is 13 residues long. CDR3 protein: CVSSCLAKNIQYF. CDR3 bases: TGTGTCAGCTCATGCTTAGCCAAAAACATTCAGTACTTC. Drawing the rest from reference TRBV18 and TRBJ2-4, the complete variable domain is NAGVMQNPRHLVRRRGQEARLRCSPMKGHSHVYWYRQLPEEGLKFMVYLQKENIIDESGMPKERFSAEFPKEGPSILRIQQVVRGDSAAYFCVSSCLAKNIQYFGAGTRLSVL.

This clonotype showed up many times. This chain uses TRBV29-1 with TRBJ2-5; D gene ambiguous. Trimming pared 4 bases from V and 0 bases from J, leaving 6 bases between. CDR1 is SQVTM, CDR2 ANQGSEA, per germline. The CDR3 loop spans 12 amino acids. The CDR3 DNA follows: TGCAGCGTTGGCGAGTACCAAGAGACCCAGTACTTC. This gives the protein CSVGEYQETQYF.

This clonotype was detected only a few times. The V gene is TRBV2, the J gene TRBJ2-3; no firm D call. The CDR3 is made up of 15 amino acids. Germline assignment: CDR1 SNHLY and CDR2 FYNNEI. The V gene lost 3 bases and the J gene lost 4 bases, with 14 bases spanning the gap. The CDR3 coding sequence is TGTGCCAGCAGTGATCTTGCGTTTGGCCCAGATACGCAGTATTTT. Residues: CASSDLAFGPDTQYF.

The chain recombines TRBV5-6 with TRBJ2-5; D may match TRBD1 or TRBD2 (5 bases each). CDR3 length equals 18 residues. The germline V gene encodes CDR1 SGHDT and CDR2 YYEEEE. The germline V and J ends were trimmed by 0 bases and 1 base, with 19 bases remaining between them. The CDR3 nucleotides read TGTGCCAGCAGCTTGGGGGGCTTAGACGGGACCTTCCAAGAGACCCAGTACTTC. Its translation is CASSLGGLDGTFQETQYF.

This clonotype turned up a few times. DNA of the CDR3: TGTGCCAGTCTCTTGACAGGGCAGGTCAATTCACCCCTCCACTTT. Protein product: CASLLTGQVNSPLHF. The chain combines TRBV2 with TRBJ1-6; 7 bases align to TRBD1. The ends lost 9 bases at V and 7 bases at J; junction bases unmatched: 12. The CDR3 contains 15 residues. Germline-derived CDR1 and CDR2 are SNHLY and FYNNEI.

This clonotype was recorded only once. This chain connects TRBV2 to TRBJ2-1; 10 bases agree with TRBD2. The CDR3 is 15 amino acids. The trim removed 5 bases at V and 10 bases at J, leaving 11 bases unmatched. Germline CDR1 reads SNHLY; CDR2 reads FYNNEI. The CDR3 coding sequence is TGTGCCAGCAGTCCTAGCGGGAGAGGCTCCTACGAGCAGTTCTTC. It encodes CASSPSGRGSYEQFF.

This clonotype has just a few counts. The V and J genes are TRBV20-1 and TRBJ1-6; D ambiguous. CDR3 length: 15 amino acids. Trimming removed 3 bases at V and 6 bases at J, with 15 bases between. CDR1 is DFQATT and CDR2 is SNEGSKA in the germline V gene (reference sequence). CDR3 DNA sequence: TGCAGTGCTAGTCAAATCCGGGATTTTAATTCACCCCTCCACTTT. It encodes CSASQIRDFNSPLHF.

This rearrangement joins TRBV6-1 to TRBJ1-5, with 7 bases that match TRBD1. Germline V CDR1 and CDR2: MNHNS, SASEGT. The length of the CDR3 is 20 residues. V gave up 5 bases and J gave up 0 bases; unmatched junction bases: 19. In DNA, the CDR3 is TGTGCCAGCAGTCCGAATGCGGCTCGGGACAGACAGTATAGCAATCAGCCCCAGCATTTT. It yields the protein CASSPNAARDRQYSNQPQHF.

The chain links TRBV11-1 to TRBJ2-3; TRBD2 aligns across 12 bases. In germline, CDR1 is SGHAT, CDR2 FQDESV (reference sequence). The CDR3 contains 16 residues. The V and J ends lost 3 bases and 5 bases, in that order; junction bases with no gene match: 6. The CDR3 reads CASSFRLAGAVDTQYF. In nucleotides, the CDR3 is TGTGCCAGCAGCTTCCGACTAGCGGGAGCGGTAGATACGCAGTATTTT.

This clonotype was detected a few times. CDR3 nucleotides: TGTGCCAGCAGAAACGGGGGAGTAACTAGCACAGATACGCAGTATTTT. The encoded protein is CASRNGGVTSTDTQYF. V and J are TRBV6-2 or TRBV6-3 and TRBJ2-3; a possible D gene is TRBD2 (6 bases). V lost 6 bases to trimming and J lost 0 bases, with 16 bases between them. Germline assignment: CDR1 MNHEY and CDR2 SVGEGT. There are 16 residues in the CDR3.

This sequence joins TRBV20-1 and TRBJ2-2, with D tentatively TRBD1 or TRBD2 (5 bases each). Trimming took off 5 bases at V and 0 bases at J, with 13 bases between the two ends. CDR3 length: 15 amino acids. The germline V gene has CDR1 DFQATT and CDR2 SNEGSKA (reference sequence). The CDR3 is CSARSGTANTGELFF. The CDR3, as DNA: TGCAGTGCTCGATCCGGGACGGCGAACACCGGGGAGCTGTTTTTT.

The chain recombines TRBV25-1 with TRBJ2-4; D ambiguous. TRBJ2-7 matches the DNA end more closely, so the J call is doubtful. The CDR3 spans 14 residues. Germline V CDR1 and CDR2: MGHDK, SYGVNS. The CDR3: CASSQRAGTYEQYF. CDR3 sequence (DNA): TGTGCCAGCAGTCAACGGGCAGGTACCTACGAGCAGTACTTC.

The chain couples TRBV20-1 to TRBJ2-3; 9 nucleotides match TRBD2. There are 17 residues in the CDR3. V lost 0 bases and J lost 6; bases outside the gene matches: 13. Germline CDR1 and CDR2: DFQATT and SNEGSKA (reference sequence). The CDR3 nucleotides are TGCAGTGCTAGAGAAGGGCTAGCGGGGCCGCTCTACGATACGCAGTATTTT. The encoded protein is CSAREGLAGPLYDTQYF.

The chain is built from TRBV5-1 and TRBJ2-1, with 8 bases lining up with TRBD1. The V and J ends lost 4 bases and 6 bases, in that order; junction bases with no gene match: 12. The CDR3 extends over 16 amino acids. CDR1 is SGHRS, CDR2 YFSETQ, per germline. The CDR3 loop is CASSPLRGQGSNEQFF. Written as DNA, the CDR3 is TGCGCCAGCAGCCCCCTTCGAGGACAGGGTAGCAATGAGCAGTTCTTC.